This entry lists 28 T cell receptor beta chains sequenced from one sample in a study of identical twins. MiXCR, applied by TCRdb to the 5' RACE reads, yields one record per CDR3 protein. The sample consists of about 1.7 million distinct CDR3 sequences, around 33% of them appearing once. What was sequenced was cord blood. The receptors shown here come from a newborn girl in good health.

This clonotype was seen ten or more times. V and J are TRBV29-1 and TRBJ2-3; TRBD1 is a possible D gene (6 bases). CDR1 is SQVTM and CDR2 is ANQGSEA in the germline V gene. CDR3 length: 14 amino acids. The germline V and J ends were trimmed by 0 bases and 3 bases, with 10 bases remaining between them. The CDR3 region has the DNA TGCAGCGTTGAAGACACAGGGTGGACAGATACGCAGTATTTT. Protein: CSVEDTGWTDTQYF.

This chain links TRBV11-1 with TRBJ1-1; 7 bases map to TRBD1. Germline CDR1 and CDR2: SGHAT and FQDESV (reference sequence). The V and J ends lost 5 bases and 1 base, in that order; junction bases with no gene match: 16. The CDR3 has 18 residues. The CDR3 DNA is TGTGCCAGCAGCCAAAAGTCCAGGGGGAGTAGATCGAACACTGAAGCTTTCTTT. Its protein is CASSQKSRGSRSNTEAFF.

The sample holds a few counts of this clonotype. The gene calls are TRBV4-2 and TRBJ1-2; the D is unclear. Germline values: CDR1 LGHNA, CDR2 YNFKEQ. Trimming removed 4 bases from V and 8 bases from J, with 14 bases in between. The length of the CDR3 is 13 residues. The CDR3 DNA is TGTGCCAGCAGCCCTACAGTATTGGGGGGCTACACCTTC. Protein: CASSPTVLGGYTF.

In DNA form, the CDR3 reads TGTGCCAGCAGCTTAGGAACTAGGGGGCGGTTTTATGAGCAGTTCTTC. This sequence encodes CASSLGTRGRFYEQFF. The V gene is TRBV7-6, the J gene TRBJ2-1; 7 nucleotides line up with TRBD1. With 1 base clipped from V and 8 bases from J, the junction kept 11 bases outside the gene matches. CDR3 length equals 16 residues. The V gene's germline CDR1 is SGHVS and CDR2 FNYEAQ.

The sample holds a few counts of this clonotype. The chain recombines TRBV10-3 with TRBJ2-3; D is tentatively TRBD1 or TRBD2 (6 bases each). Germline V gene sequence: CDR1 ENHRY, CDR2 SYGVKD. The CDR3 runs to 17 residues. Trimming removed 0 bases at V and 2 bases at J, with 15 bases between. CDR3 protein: CAISESTRGAFTDTQYF. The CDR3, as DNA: TGTGCCATCAGTGAGTCGACAAGGGGGGCCTTCACAGATACGCAGTATTTT.

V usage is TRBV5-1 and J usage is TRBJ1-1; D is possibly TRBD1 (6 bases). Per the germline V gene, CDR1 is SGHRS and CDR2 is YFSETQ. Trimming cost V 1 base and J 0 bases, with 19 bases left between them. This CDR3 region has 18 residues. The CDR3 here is CASSLSLTGGTVNTEAFF. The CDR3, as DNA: TGCGCCAGCAGCTTGTCTTTGACAGGTGGGACGGTGAACACTGAAGCTTTCTTT.

DNA for the CDR3: TGTGCCACCAGAGGGACTTTAAAAACCGGGGAGCTGTTTTTT. Its translation is CATRGTLKTGELFF. This chain joins TRBV10-3 and TRBJ2-2; TRBD2 might be the D (6 bases). Between the trimmed V and J ends, which lost 10 bases and 5 bases, there was a span of 17 bases. CDR3 size: 14 residues. Germline assignment: CDR1 ENHRY and CDR2 SYGVKD.

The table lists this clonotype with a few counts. The DNA for the CDR3 is TGCAGCGTTGAAGGAGGGACTAGCGGGGTAAACGAGCAGTTCTTC. This sequence encodes CSVEGGTSGVNEQFF. V gene TRBV29-1 combines with J gene TRBJ2-1; TRBD2 matches at 13 bases. Trimming took 1 base from V and 10 from J; bases not matched to a gene: 7. CDR1 and CDR2 (germline): SQVTM, ANQGSEA. The CDR3 is 15 amino acids.

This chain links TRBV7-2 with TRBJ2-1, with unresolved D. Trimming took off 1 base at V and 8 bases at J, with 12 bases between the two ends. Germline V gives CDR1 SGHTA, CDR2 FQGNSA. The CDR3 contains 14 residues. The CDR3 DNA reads TGTGCCAGCAGCTTAGGGGGTGCTTCCTATGAGCAGTTCTTC. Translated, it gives CASSLGGASYEQFF.

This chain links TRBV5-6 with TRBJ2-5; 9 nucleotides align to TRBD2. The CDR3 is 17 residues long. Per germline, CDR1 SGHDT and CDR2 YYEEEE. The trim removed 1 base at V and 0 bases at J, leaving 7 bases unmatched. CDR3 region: CASSLYILAGYQETQYF. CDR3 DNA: TGTGCCAGCAGCTTGTATATTCTAGCGGGGTACCAAGAGACCCAGTACTTC.

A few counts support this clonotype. The CDR3 loop reads CSAKTGQRYEQYF. In nucleotides, the CDR3 is TGCAGTGCCAAGACAGGGCAGCGCTACGAGCAGTACTTC. The genes are TRBV20-1 and TRBJ2-7, with TRBD1 matching 7 bases. V lost 6 bases and J lost 3; bases outside the gene matches: 8. The V gene's germline CDR1 is DFQATT and CDR2 SNEGSKA (reference sequence). CDR3 length: 13 residues.

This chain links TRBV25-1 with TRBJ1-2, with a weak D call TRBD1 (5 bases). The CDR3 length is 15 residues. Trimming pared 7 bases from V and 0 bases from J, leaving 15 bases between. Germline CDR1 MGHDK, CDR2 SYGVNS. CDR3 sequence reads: CASKESGLANYGYTF. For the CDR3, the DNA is TGTGCCAGCAAAGAGTCGGGGCTAGCTAACTATGGCTACACCTTC.

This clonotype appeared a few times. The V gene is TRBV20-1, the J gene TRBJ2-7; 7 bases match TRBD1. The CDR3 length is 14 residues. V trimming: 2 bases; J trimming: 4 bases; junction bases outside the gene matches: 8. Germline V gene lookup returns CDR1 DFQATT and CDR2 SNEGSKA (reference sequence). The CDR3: CSARFTGVKYEQYF. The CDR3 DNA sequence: TGCAGTGCTAGATTCACAGGGGTCAAATACGAGCAGTACTTC.

CDR3 DNA sequence: TGTGCCAGCAGCTTTCCAACAGGGGAGGACACTGAAGCTTTCTTT. Translating it yields CASSFPTGEDTEAFF. J is TRBJ1-1 and V is TRBV7-9; TRBD1 agrees at 7 bases. Germline-derived CDR1 and CDR2 are SEHNR and FQNEAQ (reference sequence). The CDR3 runs to 15 residues. J was trimmed by 3 bases and V by 3 bases; bases with no gene match: 7. Based on the CDR3 plus reference TRBV7-9 and TRBJ1-1, the full variable domain is DTGVSQNPRHKITKRGQNVTFRCDPISEHNRLYWYRQTLGQGPEFLTYFQNEAQLEKSRLLSDRFSAERPKGSFSTLEIQRTEQGDSAMYLCASSFPTGEDTEAFFGQGTRLTVV.

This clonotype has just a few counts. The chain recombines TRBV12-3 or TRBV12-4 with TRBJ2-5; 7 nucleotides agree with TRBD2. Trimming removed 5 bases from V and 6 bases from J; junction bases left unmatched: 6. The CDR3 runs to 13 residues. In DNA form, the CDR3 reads TGTGCCAGCAGTCCAAGGACTAGGAAGACCCAGTACTTC. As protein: CASSPRTRKTQYF.

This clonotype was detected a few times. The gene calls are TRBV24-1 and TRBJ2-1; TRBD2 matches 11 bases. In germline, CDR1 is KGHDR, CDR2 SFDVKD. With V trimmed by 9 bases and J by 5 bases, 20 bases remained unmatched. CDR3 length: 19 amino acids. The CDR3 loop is CATAVRRAPGLADHNEQFF. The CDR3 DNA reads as TGTGCCACCGCCGTACGGCGCGCTCCGGGACTAGCGGACCACAATGAGCAGTTCTTC.

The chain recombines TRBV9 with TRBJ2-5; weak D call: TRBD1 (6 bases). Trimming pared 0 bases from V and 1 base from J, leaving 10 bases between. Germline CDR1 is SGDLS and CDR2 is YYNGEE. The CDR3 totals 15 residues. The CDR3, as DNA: TGTGCCAGCAGCGTAGAGACAGGTTCCCAAGAGACCCAGTACTTC. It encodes CASSVETGSQETQYF.

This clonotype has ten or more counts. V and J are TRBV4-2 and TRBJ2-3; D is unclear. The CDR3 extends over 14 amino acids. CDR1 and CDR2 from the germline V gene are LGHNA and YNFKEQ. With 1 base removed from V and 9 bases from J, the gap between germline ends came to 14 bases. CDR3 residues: CASSQVLFGATQYF. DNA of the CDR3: TGTGCCAGCAGCCAAGTATTATTTGGAGCCACGCAGTATTTT.

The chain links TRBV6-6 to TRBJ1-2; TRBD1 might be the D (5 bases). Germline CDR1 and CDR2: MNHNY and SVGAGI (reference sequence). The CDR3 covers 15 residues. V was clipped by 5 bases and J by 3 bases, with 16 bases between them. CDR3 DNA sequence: TGTGCCAGCAGTACGGCCCGGGGAGGGGACTATGGCTACACCTTC. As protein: CASSTARGGDYGYTF.

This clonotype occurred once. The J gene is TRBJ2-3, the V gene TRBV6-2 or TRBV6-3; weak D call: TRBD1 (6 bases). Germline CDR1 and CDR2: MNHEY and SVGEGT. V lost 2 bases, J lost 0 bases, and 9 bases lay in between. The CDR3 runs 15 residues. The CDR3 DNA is TGTGCCAGCAGTTACGAACAGGGAAGCACAGATACGCAGTATTTT. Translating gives CASSYEQGSTDTQYF.

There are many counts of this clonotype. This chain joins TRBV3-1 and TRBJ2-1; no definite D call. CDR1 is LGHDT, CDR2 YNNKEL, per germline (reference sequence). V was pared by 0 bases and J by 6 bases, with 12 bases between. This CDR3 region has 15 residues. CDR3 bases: TGTGCCAGCAGCCAAGATGGAGCCCGTCCCAATGAGCAGTTCTTC. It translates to CASSQDGARPNEQFF.

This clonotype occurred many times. The CDR3, as DNA: TGCAGTGCTAACCGGGACTACGCCGAGCAGTACTTC. This sequence encodes CSANRDYAEQYF. The J gene is TRBJ2-7, the V gene TRBV20-1; the match to TRBD2 covers 7 bases. Germline V gene lookup returns CDR1 DFQATT and CDR2 SNEGSKA (reference sequence). The V and J ends lost 4 bases and 6 bases, in that order; junction bases with no gene match: 6. The CDR3 has 12 residues.

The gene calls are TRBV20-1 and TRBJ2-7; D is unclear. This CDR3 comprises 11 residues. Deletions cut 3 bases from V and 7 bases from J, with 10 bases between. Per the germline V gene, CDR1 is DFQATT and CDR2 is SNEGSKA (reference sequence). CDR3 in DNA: TGCAGTGCTAGCCCAAGGGATGAGCAGTACTTC. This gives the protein CSASPRDEQYF.

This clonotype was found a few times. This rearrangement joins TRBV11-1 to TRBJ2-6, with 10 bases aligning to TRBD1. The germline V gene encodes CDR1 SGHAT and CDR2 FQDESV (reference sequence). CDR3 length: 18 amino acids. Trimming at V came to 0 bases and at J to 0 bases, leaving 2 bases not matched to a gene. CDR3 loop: CASSLARTGGSGANVLTF. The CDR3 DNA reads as TGTGCCAGCAGCTTAGCCCGGACAGGGGGCTCTGGGGCCAACGTCCTGACTTTC.

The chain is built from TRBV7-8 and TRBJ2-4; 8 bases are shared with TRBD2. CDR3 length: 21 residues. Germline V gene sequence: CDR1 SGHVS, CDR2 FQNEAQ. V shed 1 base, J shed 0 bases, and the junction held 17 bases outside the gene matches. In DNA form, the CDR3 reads TGTGCCAGCAGCTTAGATTTGGGTGCGGGGGGTCCTGTCCGAGCCAAAAACATTCAGTACTTC. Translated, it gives CASSLDLGAGGPVRAKNIQYF. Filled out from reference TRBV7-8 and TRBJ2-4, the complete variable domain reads GAGVSQSPRYKVAKRGQDVALRCDPISGHVSLFWYQQALGQGPEFLTYFQNEAQLDKSGLPSDRFFAERPEGSVSTLKIQRTQQEDSAVYLCASSLDLGAGGPVRAKNIQYFGAGTRLSVL.

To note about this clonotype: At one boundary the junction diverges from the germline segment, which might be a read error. The CDR3: CATGETSGSSYNEQFF. The CDR3 DNA is TGTGCCACCGGTGAGACTAGCGGGAGCTCCTACAATGAGCAGTTCTTC. This chain joins TRBV24-1 and TRBJ2-1; 12 nucleotides align to TRBD2. Germline V gene lookup returns CDR1 KGHDR and CDR2 SFDVKD. This CDR3 has 16 amino acids.

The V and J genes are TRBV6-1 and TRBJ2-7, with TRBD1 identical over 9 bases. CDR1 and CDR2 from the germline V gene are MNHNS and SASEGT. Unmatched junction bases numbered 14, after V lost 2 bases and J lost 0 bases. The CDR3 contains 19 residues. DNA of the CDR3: TGTGCCAGCAGTGAATTATTCGGGACAGGGACAGGCAGCTCCTACGAGCAGTACTTC. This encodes CASSELFGTGTGSSYEQYF.

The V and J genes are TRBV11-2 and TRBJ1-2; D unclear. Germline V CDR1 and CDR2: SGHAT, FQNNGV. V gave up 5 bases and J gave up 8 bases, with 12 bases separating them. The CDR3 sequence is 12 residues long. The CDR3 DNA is TGTGCCAGCAGCCCCCTGACGAGGGGCTACACCTTC. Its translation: CASSPLTRGYTF. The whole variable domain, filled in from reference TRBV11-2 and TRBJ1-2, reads EAGVAQSPRYKIIEKRQSVAFWCNPISGHATLYWYQQILGQGPKLLIQFQNNGVVDDSQLPKDRFSAERLKGVDSTLKIQPAKLEDSAVYLCASSPLTRGYTFGSGTRLTVV.